This is a list of T cell receptor beta chains from one sample in a study of CD8 T cells in ankylosing spondylitis. TCRdb independently ran MiXCR on the 5' RACE reads; one entry per CDR3 protein. Of 250,000 to 400,000 distinct CDR3 sequences in the sample, roughly 12% were seen once. The sequencing input was blood, either unsorted or a sorted T cell fraction (not recorded which). All receptors come from a female donor with ankylosing spondylitis or in good health (not recorded which). Each CDR3 is given with its conserved first and last residue. A D gene is named only where the DNA matches it firmly. Size values are once, few and many counts, or a class for expanded clones, and some rows have none.

d_gene,v_gene,abundance,j_gene,CDR3aa,CDR3nt
NA,TRBV28,many,TRBJ2-5,CASSLAFQETQYF,TGTGCCAGCAGCCTAGCGTTCCAAGAGACCCAGTACTTC
TRBD2,TRBV20-1,few,TRBJ2-3,CSASGRETDTQYF,TGCAGTGCTAGCGGGAGGGAGACAGATACGCAGTATTTT
TRBD2,TRBV5-1,many,TRBJ2-1,CASSTSGAPSSYNEQFF,TGCGCCAGTTCGACTAGCGGGGCCCCTAGCTCCTACAATGAGCAGTTCTTC
NA,TRBV7-8,NA,TRBJ1-5,CASSLGVRRGNQPQHF,TGTGCCAGCAGCTTAGGGGTTCGCAGGGGCAATCAGCCCCAGCATTTT
NA,TRBV18,NA,TRBJ1-1,CASSPGIGFTEAFF,TGTGCCAGCTCACCAGGTATAGGGTTCACTGAAGCTTTCTTT
TRBD1,TRBV20-1,many,TRBJ1-1,CSARQGGNTEAFF,TGCAGCGCCCGACAGGGAGGGAACACTGAAGCTTTCTTT
NA,TRBV7-2,NA,TRBJ2-7,CASSLGGSILEQYF,TGTGCCAGCAGCTTAGGAGGTAGCATTCTCGAGCAGTACTTC
NA,TRBV7-6,NA,TRBJ2-2,CASSLFSSTGELFF,TGTGCCAGCAGCTTATTCTCCTCTACCGGGGAGCTGTTTTTT
NA,TRBV20-1,NA,TRBJ1-5,CSAVPGPNQPQHF,TGCAGTGCAGTCCCGGGACCTAATCAGCCCCAGCATTTT
NA,TRBV20-1,many,TRBJ1-5,CSANVGVGQPQHF,TGCAGTGCTAATGTAGGGGTAGGTCAGCCCCAGCATTTT
NA,TRBV6-1,few,TRBJ2-4,CASSESVAKNIQYF,TGTGCCAGCAGTGAATCGGTAGCCAAAAACATTCAGTACTTC
TRBD1,TRBV6-5,many,TRBJ1-1,CASSYFDRGETFF,TGTGCCAGCAGTTACTTCGACAGGGGTGAAACTTTCTTT
NA,TRBV20-1,many,TRBJ2-2,CSATTDSNTGELFF,TGCAGTGCCACGACAGATTCGAACACCGGGGAGCTGTTTTTT
TRBD2,TRBV24-1,NA,TRBJ2-2,CATSDLTSGNTGELFF,TGTGCCACCAGTGACCTGACTAGCGGGAACACCGGGGAGCTGTTTTTT
NA,TRBV28,many,TRBJ2-5,CASKPLDKKQETQYF,TGTGCCAGCAAACCTTTGGACAAGAAACAAGAGACCCAGTACTTC
TRBD1,TRBV12-3/TRBV12-4,many,TRBJ2-3,CASSPNDRGRPSDTQYF,TGTGCCAGCAGCCCTAATGACAGGGGGCGCCCATCAGATACGCAGTATTTT